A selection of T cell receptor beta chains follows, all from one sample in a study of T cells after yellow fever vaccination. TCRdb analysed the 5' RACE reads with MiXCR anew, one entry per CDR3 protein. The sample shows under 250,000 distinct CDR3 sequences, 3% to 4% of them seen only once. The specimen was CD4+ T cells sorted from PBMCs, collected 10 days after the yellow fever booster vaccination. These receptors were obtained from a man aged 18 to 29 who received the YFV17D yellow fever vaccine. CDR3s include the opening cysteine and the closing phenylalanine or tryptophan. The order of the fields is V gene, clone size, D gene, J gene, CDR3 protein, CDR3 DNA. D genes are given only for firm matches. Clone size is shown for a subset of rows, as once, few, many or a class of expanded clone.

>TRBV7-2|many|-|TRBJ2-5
CASSLVAASRETQYF
TGTGCCAGCAGCTTAGTAGCAGCTAGTCGGGAGACCCAGTACTTC
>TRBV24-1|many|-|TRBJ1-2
CATSVLGYGYTF
TGTGCCACCAGTGTTCTTGGGTACGGCTACACCTTC
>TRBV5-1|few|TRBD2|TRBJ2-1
CASSLSGGAINEQFF
TGCGCCAGCAGCTTGAGCGGGGGGGCCATTAATGAGCAGTTCTTC
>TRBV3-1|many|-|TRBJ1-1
CASSPRGQGEAFF
TGTGCCAGCAGCCCGCGTGGGCAAGGGGAAGCTTTCTTT
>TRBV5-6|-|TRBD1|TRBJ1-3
CASSHLDRATGNTIYF
TGTGCCAGCAGCCATCTAGACAGGGCGACTGGAAACACCATATATTTT
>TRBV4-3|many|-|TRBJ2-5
CASSQDRSTGQETQYF
TGCGCCAGCAGCCAAGATCGGTCCACCGGACAAGAGACCCAGTACTTC
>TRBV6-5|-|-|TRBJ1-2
CASRKRRQDLHYGYTF
TGTGCCAGCAGGAAAAGAAGACAGGACCTTCACTATGGCTACACCTTC
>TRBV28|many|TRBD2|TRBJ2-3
CASSLGTSGGDLDTQYF
TGTGCCAGCAGTTTGGGGACTAGCGGGGGGGACCTCGATACGCAGTATTTT
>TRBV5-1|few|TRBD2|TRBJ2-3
CASSFGTSGLGTDTQYF
TGCGCCAGCAGCTTCGGGACTAGCGGGTTAGGCACAGATACGCAGTATTTT
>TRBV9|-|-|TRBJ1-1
CASSVGEGIYTEAFF
TGTGCCAGCAGCGTAGGAGAGGGGATCTACACTGAAGCTTTCTTT
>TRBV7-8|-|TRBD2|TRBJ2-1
CASSLARGRLAGGRNEQFF
TGTGCCAGCAGCTTAGCGAGGGGGCGGCTAGCGGGGGGGAGAAATGAGCAGTTCTTC
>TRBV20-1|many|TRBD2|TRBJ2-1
CSASRLAGTSYNEQFF
TGCAGTGCTAGTCGTCTAGCGGGGACTTCCTACAATGAGCAGTTCTTC
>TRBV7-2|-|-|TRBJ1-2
CASSLQGTVNYGYTF
TGTGCCAGCAGCCTACAGGGTACGGTAAACTATGGCTACACCTTC
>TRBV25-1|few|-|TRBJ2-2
CASSEFSGELFF
TGTGCCAGCAGTGAATTTTCCGGGGAGCTGTTTTTT
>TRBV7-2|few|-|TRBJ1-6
CASSLSRVGHSPLHF
TGTGCCAGCAGCCTCTCCAGGGTGGGGCATTCACCCCTCCACTTT
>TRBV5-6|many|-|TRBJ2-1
CASSFYPDLNEQFF
TGTGCCAGCAGCTTCTATCCCGACCTCAATGAGCAGTTCTTC
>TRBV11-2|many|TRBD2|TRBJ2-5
CASSSLAGVQETQYF
TGTGCCAGCAGCTCCCTAGCGGGGGTCCAAGAGACCCAGTACTTC
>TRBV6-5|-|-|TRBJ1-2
CASSYSNTGGVLSYTF
TGTGCCAGCAGTTACTCGAATACGGGGGGCGTTTTATCCTACACCTTC
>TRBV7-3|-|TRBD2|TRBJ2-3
CASSLTGTSGHTDTQYF
TGTGCCAGCAGCTTGACGGGGACTAGCGGGCATACAGATACGCAGTATTTT
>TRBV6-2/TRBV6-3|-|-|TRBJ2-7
CATSDPSYEQYF
TGTGCCACCTCCGATCCTTCCTACGAGCAGTACTTC
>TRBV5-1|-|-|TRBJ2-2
CASRPVTNTGELFF
TGCGCCAGCAGGCCTGTAACAAACACCGGGGAGCTGTTTTTT
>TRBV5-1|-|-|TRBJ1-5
CASSLYGANQPQHF
TGCGCCAGCAGCTTGTATGGAGCGAATCAGCCCCAGCATTTT
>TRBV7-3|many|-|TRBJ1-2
CASSLTSGGGDYGYTF
TGTGCCAGCAGCTTAACGTCGGGGGGCGGCGACTATGGCTACACCTTC
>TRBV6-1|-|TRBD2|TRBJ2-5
CASSVLAGAIQETQYF
TGTGCCAGCAGTGTACTAGCGGGGGCTATCCAAGAGACCCAGTACTTC
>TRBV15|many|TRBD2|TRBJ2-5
CATSRSGGGETQYF
TGTGCCACCAGCAGGAGCGGGGGAGGCGAGACCCAGTACTTC
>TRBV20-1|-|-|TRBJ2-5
CSARSQQETQYF
TGCAGTGCTAGATCCCAACAAGAGACCCAGTACTTC
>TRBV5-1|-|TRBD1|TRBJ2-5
CASRAGTGGYPQETQYF
TGCGCCAGCAGGGCTGGGACAGGGGGCTACCCCCAAGAGACCCAGTACTTC
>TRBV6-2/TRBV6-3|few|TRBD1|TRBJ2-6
CASRTQGAGANVLTF
TGTGCCAGCAGAACCCAGGGGGCCGGGGCCAACGTCCTGACTTTC
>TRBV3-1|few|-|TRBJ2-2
CASSQAGTGELFF
TGTGCCAGCAGCCAAGCAGGGACCGGGGAGCTGTTTTTT
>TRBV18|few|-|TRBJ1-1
CASQGQFQGNTEAFF
TGTGCCAGCCAGGGGCAATTTCAGGGTAACACTGAAGCTTTCTTT
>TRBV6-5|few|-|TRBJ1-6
CASSYSMGGLNSPLHF
TGTGCCAGCAGTTACTCGATGGGAGGGCTCAATTCACCCCTCCACTTT
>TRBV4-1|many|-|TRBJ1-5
CASSQAPLGRQPQHF
TGCGCCAGCAGCCAAGCCCCTCTAGGGAGGCAGCCCCAGCATTTT
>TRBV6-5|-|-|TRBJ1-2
CASSYQTGANYGYTF
TGTGCCAGCAGTTATCAGACAGGAGCTAACTATGGCTACACCTTC
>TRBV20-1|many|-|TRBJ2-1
CSAETDILSNEQFF
TGCAGTGCGGAGACAGACATTCTCAGCAATGAGCAGTTCTTC
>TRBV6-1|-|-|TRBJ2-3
CASSEIAEGDTQYF
TGTGCCAGCAGTGAAATAGCGGAGGGGGATACGCAGTATTTT
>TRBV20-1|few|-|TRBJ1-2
CSASRDSNYGYTF
TGCAGTGCGAGCCGGGATTCTAACTATGGCTACACCTTC
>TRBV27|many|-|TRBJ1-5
CASPFFRDYQPQHF
TGTGCCAGCCCCTTTTTTAGGGATTATCAGCCCCAGCATTTT
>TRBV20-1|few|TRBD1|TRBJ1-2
CSAKTRRDTGDYGYTF
TGCAGTGCCAAAACCAGGCGAGACACAGGGGACTATGGCTACACCTTC
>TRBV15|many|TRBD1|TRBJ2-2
CATRWARDRGDGELFF
TGTGCCACCAGGTGGGCCCGGGACAGGGGTGACGGGGAGCTGTTTTTT
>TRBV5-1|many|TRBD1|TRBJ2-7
CASAAQAGGLYEQYF
TGCGCCAGCGCCGCTCAGGCAGGGGGTTTGTACGAGCAGTACTTC
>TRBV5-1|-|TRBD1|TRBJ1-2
CASSLRGQASADGYTF
TGCGCCAGCAGCCTCCGAGGACAGGCCTCTGCGGACGGCTACACCTTC
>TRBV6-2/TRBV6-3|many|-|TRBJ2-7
CASSYRDGYSYEQYF
TGTGCCAGCAGTTACAGGGACGGCTACTCCTACGAGCAGTACTTC
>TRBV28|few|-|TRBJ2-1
CASSLNPATFSYNEQFF
TGTGCCAGCAGTCTAAACCCGGCTACATTCTCCTACAATGAGCAGTTCTTC
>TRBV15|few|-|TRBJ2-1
CATSRAPPGSSYNEQFF
TGTGCCACCAGCAGGGCCCCCCCGGGGAGCTCCTACAATGAGCAGTTCTTC
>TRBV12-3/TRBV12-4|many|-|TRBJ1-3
CASSSLASNTIYF
TGTGCCAGCAGTTCCTTGGCCTCAAACACCATATATTTT
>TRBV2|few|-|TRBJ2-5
CASCYAGSSVETQYF
TGTGCCAGCTGTTACGCGGGGAGCTCCGTCGAGACCCAGTACTTC
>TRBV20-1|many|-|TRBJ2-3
CSARVAPGYSDTQYF
TGCAGTGCTAGAGTCGCCCCCGGGTACTCAGATACGCAGTATTTT
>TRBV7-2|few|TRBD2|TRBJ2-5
CASSFQTSGETQYF
TGTGCCAGCAGCTTCCAGACTAGCGGGGAGACCCAGTACTTC
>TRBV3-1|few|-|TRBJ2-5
CASSPRRRGGPQETQYF
TGTGCCAGCAGCCCCAGACGCAGGGGCGGTCCGCAAGAGACCCAGTACTTC
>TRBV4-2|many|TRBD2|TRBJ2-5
CASSQWAGEETQYF
TGTGCCAGCAGCCAATGGGCGGGGGAAGAGACCCAGTACTTC
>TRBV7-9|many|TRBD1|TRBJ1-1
CASSIQGRDTEAFF
TGTGCCAGCAGCATACAGGGGCGCGACACTGAAGCTTTCTTT